Included here is one T cell receptor (beta chain) sequence, with context. Its specificity is not known. Viral peptide pools were used in the ViraFEST assay to expand antigen-specific CD4+ T cells, and sequencing came afterward. At the end of more than 8 days of culture, CD4+ T cells were isolated. All study participants received two doses of BNT162b2 or mRNA-1273 vaccine. The data originate from a study of vaccination effects on CD4 cells after COVID-19. Study-wide points: Substantial clonal contraction characterized both infection- and vaccine-induced clones late after vaccination.

This CDR3 is built from 13 residues. V shed 6 bases and J shed 4 bases, with 12 bases lying between them. Sequencing was performed with immunoSEQ multiplex PCR; in TCRdb, only in-frame clones are kept and a portion is missing. Here the sample spans roughly 34,000 clones, roughly 78% being singletons. The chain recombines TRBV12-3 or TRBV12-4 with TRBJ1-2, with a tentative D call TRBD1 (5 bases). Sequencing was performed on CD4+ T cells from PBMCs cultured with HCoV-NL63 spike peptides, taken after COVID-19 vaccination. The TCR comes from a human donor who received a COVID-19 vaccine. Some clones in this sample may be carry-over from other donors' samples. For the CDR3, the DNA is TGTGCCAGCAGCCAGGGCCGCGCCTATGGCTACACCTTC. This encodes CASSQGRAYGYTF.